Below are 20 T cell receptor beta chains sequenced from a single sample in a study of cytomegalovirus exposure and HLA in healthy donors. The protocol was immunoSEQ multiplex PCR, while the TCRdb copy is restricted to in-frame clones and leaves out a portion. The data hold 220,000 or so clones, with 80% to 85% observed a single time. Sequenced input: PBMCs. All receptors derive from a woman aged 25-40 years in good health and CMV-seropositive.

The V gene is TRBV15, the J gene TRBJ2-1; weak D call: TRBD2 (5 bases). The CDR3 covers 17 residues. In germline, CDR1 is LNHNV, CDR2 YYDKDF (reference sequence). V was cut by 0 bases and J by 0 bases, with 12 bases left in between. CDR3 protein: CATSRDSLEFSYNEQFF. The CDR3, as DNA: TGTGCCACCAGCAGAGATTCACTAGAGTTCTCCTACAATGAGCAGTTCTTC.

V gene TRBV7-2 combines with J gene TRBJ2-7, with 9 bases aligning to TRBD2. This CDR3 is 15 amino acids long. Germline loops: CDR1 SGHTA, CDR2 FQGNSA. The V segment lost 4 bases and the J segment 5 bases; nucleotides outside the gene matches: 9. The CDR3 reads CASSSYSGSFNEQYF. Written as DNA, the CDR3 is TGTGCCAGCAGCTCCTATAGCGGGAGCTTCAACGAGCAGTACTTC.

V gene TRBV4-1 combines with J gene TRBJ1-4; the match to TRBD1 covers 9 bases. The CDR3 contains 17 residues. Germline assignment: CDR1 MGHRA and CDR2 YSYEKL. The V gene end was trimmed by 0 bases and the J gene end by 0 bases; junction bases not matched to a gene: 2. The CDR3 is CASSQDTGGATNEKLFF. The DNA of the CDR3 is TGCGCCAGCAGCCAAGATACAGGGGGCGCAACTAATGAAAAACTGTTTTTT.

This clone showed up just once. The V and J genes are TRBV9 and TRBJ2-7, with 8 nucleotides matching TRBD1. CDR3 length: 15 amino acids. Trimming at V came to 4 bases and at J to 3 bases, leaving 9 bases not matched to a gene. The germline CDR1 and CDR2 sequences are SGDLS and YYNGEE. The CDR3 coding sequence is TGTGCCAGCAGCCCACGGACAGGGCAGATCTACGAGCAGTACTTC. This sequence encodes CASSPRTGQIYEQYF.

The chain has TRBV7-9 and TRBJ1-2; 8 bases match TRBD1. The germline gives CDR1 SEHNR, CDR2 FQNEAQ (reference sequence). This CDR3 region has 14 residues. The junction had 6 bases not matched to a gene; V was cut back by 3 bases and J by 6 bases. The CDR3 spells CASSFGAGGDGYTF. The CDR3 DNA reads TGTGCCAGCAGCTTCGGGGCAGGGGGCGATGGCTACACCTTC.

The chain is built from TRBV19 and TRBJ1-1, with TRBD1 identical over 8 bases. The CDR3 has 12 residues. Unmatched junction bases numbered 5, after V lost 3 bases and J lost 11 bases. Germline CDR1 and CDR2: LNHDA and SQIVND (reference sequence). The chain's CDR3 is CASSIPDREAFF. The DNA for the CDR3 is TGTGCCAGTAGTATCCCGGACAGGGAGGCTTTCTTT.

The J gene is TRBJ1-1, the V gene TRBV29-1; D unresolved. The germline V and J ends were trimmed by 1 base and 8 bases, with 11 bases remaining between them. Germline CDR1 SQVTM, CDR2 ANQGSEA. The CDR3 has 12 amino acids. The CDR3 loop reads CSVEAVVGEAFF. As DNA, the CDR3 is TGCAGCGTTGAAGCGGTTGTTGGCGAAGCTTTCTTT.

The rearrangement uses TRBV27 and TRBJ2-7; 10 positions match TRBD1. J was trimmed by 4 bases and V by 4 bases; bases with no gene match: 7. This CDR3 is built from 15 residues. In germline, CDR1 is MNHEY, CDR2 SMNVEV (reference sequence). The CDR3 DNA sequence: TGTGCCAGCAGTTCTACTGGACAGGGGGATTACGAGCAGTACTTC. Protein sequence: CASSSTGQGDYEQYF.

The rearrangement links TRBV15 to TRBJ2-5; no definite D call. Between the trimmed V and J ends, which lost 0 bases and 5 bases, there was a span of 4 bases. This CDR3 has 12 amino acids. Looked up from germline, CDR1 is LNHNV and CDR2 is YYDKDF (reference sequence). This chain's CDR3 is CATSRDQETQYF. As DNA, the CDR3 is TGTGCCACCAGCAGAGATCAGGAGACCCAGTACTTC.

The genes are TRBV27 and TRBJ2-5; D unclear. Germline values: CDR1 MNHEY, CDR2 SMNVEV (reference sequence). V lost 2 bases, J lost 2 bases, and 15 bases lay in between. The CDR3 runs to 16 residues. The CDR3 DNA follows: TGTGCCAGCAGTTTAAGTCGAGTGAGTCAGCAAGAGACCCAGTACTTC. Translation gives CASSLSRVSQQETQYF.

The rearrangement links TRBV5-4 to TRBJ2-2; D might be TRBD1 (5 bases). The CDR3 totals 15 residues. The V end was cut by 1 base, the J end by 6 bases, with 13 bases between. Germline assignment: CDR1 SGHNT and CDR2 YYREEE (reference sequence). The DNA for the CDR3 is TGTGCCAGCAGCTTGTCCCCGGACATCTCCGGGGAGCTGTTTTTT. This sequence encodes CASSLSPDISGELFF.

The chain links TRBV28 to TRBJ1-4; 8 bases align to TRBD1. Germline values: CDR1 MDHEN, CDR2 SYDVKM. V was clipped by 7 bases and J by 12 bases; unmatched bases: 10. The CDR3 is 13 residues long. CDR3 sequence: CASTRTGRGELFF. CDR3 bases: TGTGCCAGCACCAGGACAGGGAGGGGAGAACTGTTTTTT.

CDR3 region: CASSPGRTGDALTF. CDR3 bases: TGTGCCAGCTCACCAGGTCGGACAGGGGACGCCCTGACTTTC. The genes are TRBV18 and TRBJ2-6, with TRBD1 matching over 9 bases. Unmatched junction bases numbered 8, after V lost 2 bases and J lost 15 bases. Germline assignment: CDR1 KGHSH and CDR2 LQKENI. The CDR3 is made up of 14 amino acids.

The rearrangement links TRBV5-4 to TRBJ2-3; D gene uncertain. Germline V gives CDR1 SGHNT, CDR2 YYREEE (reference sequence). The length of the CDR3 is 14 residues. Trimming stripped 7 bases from V and 0 bases from J, with 12 bases between. The CDR3: CASALIASTDTQYF. The DNA for the CDR3 is TGTGCCAGCGCCCTAATAGCTAGCACAGATACGCAGTATTTT.

The rearrangement links TRBV9 to TRBJ2-1; D is unclear. Trimming shortened V by 0 bases and J by 8 bases, and 6 bases separated the two germline ends. The CDR3 is made up of 12 amino acids. Germline V gene lookup returns CDR1 SGDLS and CDR2 YYNGEE. CDR3 bases: TGTGCCAGCAGCGTAGAAGTAGATGAGCAGTTCTTC. Its translation is CASSVEVDEQFF.

The chain joins TRBV5-1 to TRBJ1-5; 8 bases agree with TRBD1. With V trimmed by 4 bases and J by 3 bases, 6 bases remained unmatched. Germline values: CDR1 SGHRS, CDR2 YFSETQ. This CDR3 is 15 amino acids long. In DNA form, the CDR3 reads TGCGCCAGCAGCCCGACAGGGGCCGTCAATCAGCCCCAGCATTTT. Amino acids: CASSPTGAVNQPQHF.

This clone was observed a handful of times. This rearrangement joins TRBV4-1 to TRBJ2-1; D might be TRBD1 (5 bases). The CDR3 loop spans 13 amino acids. Looked up from germline, CDR1 is MGHRA and CDR2 is YSYEKL. V lost 4 bases to trimming and J lost 4 bases, with 8 bases between them. The CDR3 DNA sequence: TGCGCCAGCAGCCTCAGACAGTACAATGAGCAGTTCTTC. Its translation: CASSLRQYNEQFF.

This chain joins TRBV29-1 and TRBJ1-2; 10 bases line up with TRBD1. This CDR3 is 16 amino acids long. The germline CDR1 and CDR2 sequences are SQVTM and ANQGSEA. The trim removed 5 bases at V and 0 bases at J, leaving 9 bases unmatched. The CDR3 DNA reads TGCAGCGTTCGCCGCCGGGACAGGGGTACTAACTATGGCTACACCTTC. Translating gives CSVRRRDRGTNYGYTF.

In its sample, this clone was seen a few times. V usage is TRBV7-2 and J usage is TRBJ1-2, with 9 nucleotides matching TRBD1. Germline-derived CDR1 and CDR2 are SGHTA and FQGNSA. The CDR3 consists of 15 residues. The J segment lost 4 bases and the V segment lost 5 bases, leaving 8 bases of the junction unmatched. CDR3: CASSQDRDRVYGYTF. CDR3 in DNA: TGTGCCAGCAGCCAAGACCGGGACAGGGTCTATGGCTACACCTTC. Using reference TRBV7-2 and TRBJ1-2 for the parts outside the CDR3, the full variable domain is GAGVSQSPSNKVTEKGKDVELRCDPISGHTALYWYRQSLGQGLEFLIYFQGNSAPDKSGLPSDRFSAERTGGSVSTLTIQRTQQEDSAVYLCASSQDRDRVYGYTFGSGTRLTVV.

The V gene is TRBV7-2, the J gene TRBJ2-1; possibly TRBD1 or TRBD2 for D (5 bases each). CDR3 length equals 16 residues. With 5 bases removed from V and 1 base from J, the gap between germline ends came to 15 bases. Germline CDR1 and CDR2: SGHTA and FQGNSA. The CDR3 DNA sequence: TGTGCCAGCAGCCCAGGGAGAACCGGGTCCTACAATGAGCAGTTCTTC. Translation gives CASSPGRTGSYNEQFF. Based on the CDR3 plus reference TRBV7-2 and TRBJ2-1, the full variable domain is GAGVSQSPSNKVTEKGKDVELRCDPISGHTALYWYRQSLGQGLEFLIYFQGNSAPDKSGLPSDRFSAERTGGSVSTLTIQRTQQEDSAVYLCASSPGRTGSYNEQFFGPGTRLTVL.